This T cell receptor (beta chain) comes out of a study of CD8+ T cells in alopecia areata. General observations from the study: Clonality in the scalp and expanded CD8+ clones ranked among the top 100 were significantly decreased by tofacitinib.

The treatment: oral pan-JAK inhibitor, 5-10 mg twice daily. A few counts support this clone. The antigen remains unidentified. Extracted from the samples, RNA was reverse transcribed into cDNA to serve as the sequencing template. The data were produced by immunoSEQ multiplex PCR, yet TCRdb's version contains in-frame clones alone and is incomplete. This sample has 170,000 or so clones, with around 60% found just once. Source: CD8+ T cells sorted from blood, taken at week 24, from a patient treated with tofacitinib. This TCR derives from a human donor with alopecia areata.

The CDR3 spells CASSYSSGGGYTF. The CDR3 nucleotides read TGTGCCAGCAGTTACTCATCAGGAGGTGGCTACACCTTC. V and J are TRBV6-5 and TRBJ1-2; D remains ambiguous. Germline-derived CDR1 and CDR2 are MNHEY and SVGAGI. The CDR3 consists of 13 residues. V lost 0 bases, J lost 7 bases, and 9 bases lay in between.